This T cell receptor (beta chain) appears in the sequencing data of a study of early T cells in non-severe SARS-CoV-2 infection. Study-wide background: Chains stayed unpaired after sequencing of bulk RNA from unsorted whole blood. Findings and limits, study-wide: Database matching using VDJdb favored anti-spike CD8 responses, with private and CD4 specificities left missing.

V lost 3 bases to trimming and J lost 10 bases, with 9 bases between them. The CDR3 loop spans 11 amino acids. Per the germline V gene, CDR1 is MNHNS and CDR2 is SASEGT. Each CDR3 protein gets one entry after TCRdb re-called the 5' RACE reads with MiXCR. The table records about 80,000 distinct CDR3 sequences, roughly 12% of them present only once. In this sample, this clonotype turned up a few times. What it recognizes is unknown. The sequence was collected from an adult who was a healthcare worker with PCR-confirmed SARS-CoV-2 infection or an uninfected control (not recorded which). The donor label of this sample is uncertain. This specimen consisted of whole blood, obtained at baseline. The gene calls are TRBV6-1 and TRBJ1-1; D is unresolved. CDR3 residues: CASSEESGAFF. CDR3 nucleotides: TGTGCCAGCAGTGAGGAAAGTGGAGCTTTCTTT.